This T cell receptor beta chain was recovered during a study of vaccination and CD4 T cells after COVID-19. Germline CDR1 SEHNR, CDR2 FQNEAQ (reference sequence). The V and J ends lost 1 base and 1 base respectively, with 7 bases between them. The CDR3 sequence is 14 residues long. Regarding treatment: approximately 11-day PBMC culture with coronavirus spike peptide pools or control peptides (ViraFEST assay). Of note for this clonotype: Antigen unknown.

Once obtained from cultured CD4+ T cells, the DNA was sequenced using the Oncomine TCR Beta short-read assay. MiXCR was run by TCRdb on the PCR reads, yielding one entry per CDR3 protein. The sample consists of about 25,000 distinct CDR3 sequences, approximately 50% of them appearing once. The TCR was taken from a human donor who had recovered from COVID-19. This chain uses TRBV7-9 with TRBJ1-1; D not certain. The material sequenced was CD4+ T cells from blood, cultured in vitro. Here the CDR3 DNA reads TGTGCCAGCAGCTTAGTGAGACAGAACACTGAAGCTTTCTTT. Amino acids: CASSLVRQNTEAFF. The full variable domain, in which reference TRBV7-9 and TRBJ1-1 provide the parts outside the CDR3, is DTGVSQNPRHKITKRGQNVTFRCDPISEHNRLYWYRQTLGQGPEFLTYFQNEAQLEKSRLLSDRFSAERPKGSFSTLEIQRTEQGDSAMYLCASSLVRQNTEAFFGQGTRLTVV.